This TCR beta chain is drawn from a study of blood T cells in healthy people across ages. PCR was performed a second time for roughly 7 to 12 cycles using a sample-barcoded 5' primer and a J-beta primer mix. MiXCR, applied by TCRdb to the 5' RACE reads, yields one record per CDR3 protein. The table includes hundreds of thousands of distinct CDR3 sequences, roughly 35% detected once. The length of the CDR3 is 15 residues. CDR1 and CDR2 from the germline V gene are SGHDT and YYEEEE. About this clonotype itself: A clone one base away is much larger, so this may be a read error.

This receptor was obtained from a man younger than 35 in good health. The chain joins TRBV5-6 to TRBJ2-4; 8 nucleotides match TRBD2. The DNA end lines up better with TRBJ2-5; the J call may be wrong. Material: blood. DNA for the CDR3: TGTGCCAGCAACTCTGGACTAGCTCTTTGGGAGACCCAGTACTTC. Its protein product is CASNSGLALWETQYF.